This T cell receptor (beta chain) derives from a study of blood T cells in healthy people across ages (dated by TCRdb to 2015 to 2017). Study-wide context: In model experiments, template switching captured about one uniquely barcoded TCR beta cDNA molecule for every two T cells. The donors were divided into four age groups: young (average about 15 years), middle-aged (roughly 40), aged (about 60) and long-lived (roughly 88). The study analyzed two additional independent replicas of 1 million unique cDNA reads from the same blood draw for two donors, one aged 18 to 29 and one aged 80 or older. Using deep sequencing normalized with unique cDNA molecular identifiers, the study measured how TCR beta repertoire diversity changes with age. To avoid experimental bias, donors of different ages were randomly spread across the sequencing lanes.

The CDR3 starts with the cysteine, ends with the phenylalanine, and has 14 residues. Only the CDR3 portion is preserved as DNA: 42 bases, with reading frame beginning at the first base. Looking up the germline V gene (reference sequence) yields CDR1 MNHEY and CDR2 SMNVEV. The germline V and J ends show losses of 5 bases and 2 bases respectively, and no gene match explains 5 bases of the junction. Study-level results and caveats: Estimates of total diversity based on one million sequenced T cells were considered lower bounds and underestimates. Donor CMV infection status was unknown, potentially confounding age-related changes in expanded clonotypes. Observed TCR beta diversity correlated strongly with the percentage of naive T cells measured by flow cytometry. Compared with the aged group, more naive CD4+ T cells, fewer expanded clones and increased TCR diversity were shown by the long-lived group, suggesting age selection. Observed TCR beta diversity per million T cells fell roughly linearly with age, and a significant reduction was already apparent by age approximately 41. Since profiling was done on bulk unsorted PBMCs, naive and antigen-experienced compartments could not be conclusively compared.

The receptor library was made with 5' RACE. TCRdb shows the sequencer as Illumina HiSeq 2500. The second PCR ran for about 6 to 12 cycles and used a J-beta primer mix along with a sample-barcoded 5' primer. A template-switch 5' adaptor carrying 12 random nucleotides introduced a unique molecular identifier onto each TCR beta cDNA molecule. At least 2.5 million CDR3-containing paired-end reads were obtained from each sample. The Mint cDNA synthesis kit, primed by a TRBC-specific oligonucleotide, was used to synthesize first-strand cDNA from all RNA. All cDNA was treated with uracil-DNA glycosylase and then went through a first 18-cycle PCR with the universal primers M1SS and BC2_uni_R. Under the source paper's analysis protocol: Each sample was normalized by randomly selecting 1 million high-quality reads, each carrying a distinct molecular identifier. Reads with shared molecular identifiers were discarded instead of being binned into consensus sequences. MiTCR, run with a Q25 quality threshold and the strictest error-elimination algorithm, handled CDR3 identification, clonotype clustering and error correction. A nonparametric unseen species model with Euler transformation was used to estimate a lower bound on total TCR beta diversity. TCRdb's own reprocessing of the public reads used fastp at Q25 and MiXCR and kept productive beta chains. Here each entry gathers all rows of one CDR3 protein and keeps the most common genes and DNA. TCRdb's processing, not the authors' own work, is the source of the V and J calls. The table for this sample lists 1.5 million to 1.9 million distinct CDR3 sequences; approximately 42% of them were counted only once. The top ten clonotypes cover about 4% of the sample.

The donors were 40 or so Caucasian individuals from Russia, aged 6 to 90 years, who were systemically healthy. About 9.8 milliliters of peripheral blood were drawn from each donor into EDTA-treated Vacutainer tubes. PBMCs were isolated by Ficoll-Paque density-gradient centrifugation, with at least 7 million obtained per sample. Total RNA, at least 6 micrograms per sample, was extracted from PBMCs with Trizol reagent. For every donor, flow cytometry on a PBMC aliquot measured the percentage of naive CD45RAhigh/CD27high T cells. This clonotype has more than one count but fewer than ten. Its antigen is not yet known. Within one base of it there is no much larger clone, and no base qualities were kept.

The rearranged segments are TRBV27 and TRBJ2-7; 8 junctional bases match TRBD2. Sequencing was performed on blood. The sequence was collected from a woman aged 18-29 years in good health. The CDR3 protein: CASSQTSGPYEQYF. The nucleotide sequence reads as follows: TGTGCCAGCAGTCAAACTAGCGGACCCTACGAGCAGTACTTC.